This T cell receptor beta chain was profiled in a study of vaccination effects on CD4 cells after COVID-19. A word on this clone: Its antigen is not known. The same CDR3 arises from other DNA sequences in this sample as well.

Sequencing was performed with immunoSEQ multiplex PCR; in TCRdb, only in-frame clones are kept and a portion is missing. The sample has around 66,000 clones, 74% seen once; the top ten hold 2% to 2.5%. V was trimmed by 2 bases and J by 7 bases, leaving 11 bases between them. CDR1 and CDR2 from the germline V gene are MNHNS and SASEGT. The CDR3 has 13 residues. After about 10 days in culture, the CD4+ T cells were isolated. Every participant took two doses of the BNT162b2 or mRNA-1273 vaccine. Cultures received IL-2 medium that replaced half the medium on days 3 and 7. This sequence originates from a human donor who received a COVID-19 vaccine. Sequenced here: CD4+ T cells from PBMCs cultured without peptide, sampled after COVID-19 vaccination. J is TRBJ1-2 and V is TRBV6-1, with TRBD1 as a possible D gene (5 bases). In DNA form, the CDR3 reads TGTGCCAGCAGTGAAAGGGTGGGACGTGGCTACACCTTC. It encodes CASSERVGRGYTF.